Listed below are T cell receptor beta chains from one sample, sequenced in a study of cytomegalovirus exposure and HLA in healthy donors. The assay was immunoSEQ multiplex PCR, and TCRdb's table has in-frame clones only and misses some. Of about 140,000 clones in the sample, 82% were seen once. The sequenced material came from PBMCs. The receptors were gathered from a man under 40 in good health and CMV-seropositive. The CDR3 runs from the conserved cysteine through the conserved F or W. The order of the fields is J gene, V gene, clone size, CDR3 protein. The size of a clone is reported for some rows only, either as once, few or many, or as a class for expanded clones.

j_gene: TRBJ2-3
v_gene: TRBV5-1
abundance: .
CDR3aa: CASSSTGDSTDTQYF

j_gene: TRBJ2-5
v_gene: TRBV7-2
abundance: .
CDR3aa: CASRLAGETQYF

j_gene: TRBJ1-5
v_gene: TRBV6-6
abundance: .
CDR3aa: CASTDGAEQPQHF

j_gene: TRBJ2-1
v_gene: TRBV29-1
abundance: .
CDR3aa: CSVEGLAEDLSSYNEQFF

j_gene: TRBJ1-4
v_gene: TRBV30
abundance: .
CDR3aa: CAWSPGGREKLFF

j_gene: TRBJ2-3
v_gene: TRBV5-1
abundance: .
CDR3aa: CASSLAGLAGPISTDTQYF

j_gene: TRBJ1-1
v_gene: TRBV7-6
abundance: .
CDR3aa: CASSLRTGAPGTEAFF

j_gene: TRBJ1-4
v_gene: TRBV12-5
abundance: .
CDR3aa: CASGLPGQVAELFF

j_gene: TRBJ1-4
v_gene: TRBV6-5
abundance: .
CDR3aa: CASSYSWTASGGMFF

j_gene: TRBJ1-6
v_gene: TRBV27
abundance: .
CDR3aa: CASSPRQGSSYNSPLHF

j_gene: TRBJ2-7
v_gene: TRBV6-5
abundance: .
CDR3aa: CASSYTSGTYEQYF

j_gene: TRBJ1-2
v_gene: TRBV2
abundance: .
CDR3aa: CASSQDRSYYGYTF

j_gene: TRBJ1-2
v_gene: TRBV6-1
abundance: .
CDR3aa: CASSVADTFYGYTF

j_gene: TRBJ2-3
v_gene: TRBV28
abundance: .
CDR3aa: CASSSGRWTLGGTQYF

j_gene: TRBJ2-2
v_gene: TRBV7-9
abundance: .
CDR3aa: CASSLVGELFF

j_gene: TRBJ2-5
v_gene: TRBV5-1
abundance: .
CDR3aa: CASSLTGPGETQYF

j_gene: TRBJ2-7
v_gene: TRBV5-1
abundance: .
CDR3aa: CASSPVTGDEQYF

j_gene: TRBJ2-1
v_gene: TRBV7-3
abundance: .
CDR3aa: CASSSLAAHYNEQFF

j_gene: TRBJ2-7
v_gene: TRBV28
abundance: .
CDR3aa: CASSLPQGDEQYF

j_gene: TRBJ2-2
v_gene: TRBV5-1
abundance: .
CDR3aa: CASSMTGSNTGELFF

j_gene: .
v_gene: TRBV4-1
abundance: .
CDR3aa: CASSQWAGRPPYEQYF

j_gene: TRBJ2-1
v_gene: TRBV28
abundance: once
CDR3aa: CASSFGLAVSYNEQFF

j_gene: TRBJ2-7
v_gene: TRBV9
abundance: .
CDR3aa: CASSQGGQSIREQYF

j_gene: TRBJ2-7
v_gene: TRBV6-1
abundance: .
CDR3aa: CASIRDRGQGYEQYF

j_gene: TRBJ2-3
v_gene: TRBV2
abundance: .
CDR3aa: CASSGLAGGPDTQYF

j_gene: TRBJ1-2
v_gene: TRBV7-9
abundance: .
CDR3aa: CASSARGAIYGYTF

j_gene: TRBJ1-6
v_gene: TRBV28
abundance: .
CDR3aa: CASQTGWNSPLHF

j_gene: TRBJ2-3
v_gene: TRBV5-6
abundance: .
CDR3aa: CASSLITSESTDTQYF

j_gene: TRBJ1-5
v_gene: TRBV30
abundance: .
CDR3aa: CAWSGGQLLNQPQHF

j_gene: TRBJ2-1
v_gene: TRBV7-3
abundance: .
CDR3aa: CASSLGEVLSYNEQFF

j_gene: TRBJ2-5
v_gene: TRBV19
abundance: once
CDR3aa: CASSKLAGSEQETQYF

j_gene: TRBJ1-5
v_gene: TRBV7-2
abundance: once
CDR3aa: CASSQGQGAGQPQHF

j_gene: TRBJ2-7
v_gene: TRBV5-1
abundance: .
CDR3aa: CASSLGGVLDYEQYF

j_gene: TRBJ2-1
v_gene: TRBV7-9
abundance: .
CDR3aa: CASSDRTSGNEQFF

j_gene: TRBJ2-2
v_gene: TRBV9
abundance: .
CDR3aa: CASSVDGREGLFWTGELFF

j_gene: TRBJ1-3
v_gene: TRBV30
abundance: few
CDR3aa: CAGGGGISGNTIYF

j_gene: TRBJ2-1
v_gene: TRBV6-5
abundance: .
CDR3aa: CASSISGRLNNEQFF

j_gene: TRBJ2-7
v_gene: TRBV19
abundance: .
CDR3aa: CASSAGTGSYEQYF

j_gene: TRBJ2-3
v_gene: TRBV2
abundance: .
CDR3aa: CASSGGLAGTDTQYF

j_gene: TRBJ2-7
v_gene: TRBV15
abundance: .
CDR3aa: CATSRDFSGTGTYEQYF

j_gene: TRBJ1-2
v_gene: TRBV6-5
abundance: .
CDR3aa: CASSYSGTGPDYGYTF